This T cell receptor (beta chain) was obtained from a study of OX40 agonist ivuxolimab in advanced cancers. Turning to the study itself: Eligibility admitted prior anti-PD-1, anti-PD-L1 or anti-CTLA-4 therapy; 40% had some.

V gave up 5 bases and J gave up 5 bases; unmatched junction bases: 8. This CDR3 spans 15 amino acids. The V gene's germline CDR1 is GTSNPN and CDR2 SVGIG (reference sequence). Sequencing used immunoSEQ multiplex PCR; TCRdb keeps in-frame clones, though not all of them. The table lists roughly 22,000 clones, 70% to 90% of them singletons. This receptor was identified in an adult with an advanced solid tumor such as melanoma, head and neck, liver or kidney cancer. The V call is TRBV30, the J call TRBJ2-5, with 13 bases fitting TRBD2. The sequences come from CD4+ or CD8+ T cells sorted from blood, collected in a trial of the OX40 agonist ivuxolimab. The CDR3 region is CAWCRTSGRAETQYF. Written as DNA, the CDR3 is TGTGCCTGGTGTAGGACTAGCGGGAGAGCGGAGACCCAGTACTTC.